This T cell receptor (beta chain) was identified in a study of cytomegalovirus exposure and HLA in healthy donors. The wider study: Later analysis reported that the 110 or so validation repertoires shared the platform of the 500 to 850 first-cohort repertoires.

These donors were members of the roughly 120-subject validation cohort, a group separate from the roughly 670-subject first cohort. Germline loops: CDR1 PRHDT, CDR2 FYEKMQ (reference sequence). With 6 bases removed from V and 4 bases from J, the gap between germline ends came to 18 bases. The CDR3 runs to 16 residues. Assay used: immunoSEQ multiplex PCR; TCRdb lists only in-frame clones, some missing. The sample has approximately 160,000 clones; about 86% are singletons. The specimen sequenced was PBMCs. This receptor was identified in a woman between 18 and 30 years old in good health and CMV-seronegative. This chain joins TRBV13 and TRBJ2-2, with D uncertain. DNA of the CDR3: TGTGCCAGCAGTCCCCCGCGGTTCAGAACCACCGGGGAGCTGTTTTTT. As protein: CASSPPRFRTTGELFF.